Here is one T cell receptor (beta chain) with its context. Per the germline V gene, CDR1 is SGHTA and CDR2 is FQGNSA. V was trimmed by 7 bases and J by 11 bases, leaving 17 bases between them. The CDR3 loop spans 12 amino acids. Authors' processing steps: Researchers report that nucleated cell counts were estimated from reference gene primer amplification. Using immunoSEQ multiplex PCR, the repertoire was profiled, and TCRdb retains in-frame clones only, with some absent. D and trimming were read from the DNA, whereas the V and J calls and clone size are those reported in that table. The repertoire holds approximately 290,000 clones, with just under 90% as singletons. Patients at the Seattle site were enrolled during active infection and followed longitudinally. The record originates from a study of blood T cell repertoires in COVID-19. Study in general: Samples of COVID-19 (acute and convalescent) were obtained from the United States, Italy and Spain. The analysed material was cDNA or gDNA that came from T cells, B-cell-depleted T cells, or PBMCs.

The source of this sequence is a woman aged 25 to 39 with COVID-19, enrolled during active disease. The chain couples TRBV7-2 to TRBJ1-1; a possible D gene is TRBD1 (5 bases). Material: peripheral blood. CDR3 region: CASIRGGARAFF. CDR3 coding DNA: TGTGCCAGCATCCGCGGAGGGGCGCGGGCTTTCTTT. The full variable domain, its missing parts supplied by reference TRBV7-2 and TRBJ1-1, is GAGVSQSPSNKVTEKGKDVELRCDPISGHTALYWYRQSLGQGLEFLIYFQGNSAPDKSGLPSDRFSAERTGGSVSTLTIQRTQQEDSAVYLCASIRGGARAFFGQGTRLTVV.